The entry below describes one T cell receptor beta chain. It has no known antigen specificity. Base quality data are lacking; no much larger clone is found one base away. The collaborating institutions used their own protocols to collect whole blood in K2EDTA tubes. For TCRbeta analysis, collaborators shipped samples as frozen whole blood, isolated PBMCs, or DNA extracted from either of those sample types. Including the terminal cysteine and phenylalanine, the CDR3 comprises 13 residues. The DNA shown is the 39-base CDR3, in frame from base 1. Trimming at the junction amounts to 5 bases on V and 8 bases on J, and the germline ends lie 10 bases apart. The sample belongs to a study of blood T cell repertoires in COVID-19 (dated by TCRdb to the early 2020s). As for the study more broadly: Samples covering the acute and convalescent phases of COVID-19 were provided by collaborators in the United States, Italy and Spain. The prospective study material was composed of cDNA or gDNA derived from T cells, B-cell-depleted T cells, or PBMCs. The dataset comprised deeply sampled blood TCRbeta repertoires from subjects exposed to, actively infected with, or recovered from COVID-19. Where HLA class I and class II types were available, the types were taken from metadata supplied by the sample provider, not from assay-based typing. Samples came from the ongoing ImmuneRACE study (first 160 participants) plus 1,254 subjects from 6 global collaborators. The repertoires were made available in a free public database intended to serve as a resource for research on the immune response to SARS-CoV-2. Sample metadata almost always included a de-identified subject ID, COVID-19 status, age in years and sex.

Paper-wide results and their limitations: Clinical and demographic metadata were provided uncurated, with the amount varying by source and participant.

TCRbeta CDR3 regions were amplified from genomic DNA by means of the immunoSEQ Assay, a bias-controlled multiplex PCR. Processing in the source paper ran as follows. The number of nucleated cells in each sample was estimated by amplification of reference gene primers within the assay. Sequence reads were collapsed and filtered to measure the absolute abundance of every unique TCRbeta CDR3 rearrangement. For each sample, productive Simpson clonality was calculated as the square root of Simpson's diversity index across productive rearrangements. TCRdb stores this immuneACCESS table with in-frame sequences only. Part of the clones is absent; in the studies checked, under half of the shortfall reflects unresolved V genes, and no reason is known for the rest. D and trimming come from the DNA, and the V and J calls and clone size come from that table. The sample data list about 60,000 clones, and 85% of these were observed just once. Of the sample, around 17% is held by the ten largest clones.

The V gene is TRBV12-3 or TRBV12-4 and the J gene is TRBJ1-6; the D segment could be TRBD1, given 6 matching bases. The TCR sequence derives from a human donor in a cohort sampled during active COVID-19. The specimen was peripheral blood. DNA sequence: TGTGCCAGCAGTGTGGGGGCAGATTCACCCCTCCACTTT. Translated, it reads CASSVGADSPLHF.